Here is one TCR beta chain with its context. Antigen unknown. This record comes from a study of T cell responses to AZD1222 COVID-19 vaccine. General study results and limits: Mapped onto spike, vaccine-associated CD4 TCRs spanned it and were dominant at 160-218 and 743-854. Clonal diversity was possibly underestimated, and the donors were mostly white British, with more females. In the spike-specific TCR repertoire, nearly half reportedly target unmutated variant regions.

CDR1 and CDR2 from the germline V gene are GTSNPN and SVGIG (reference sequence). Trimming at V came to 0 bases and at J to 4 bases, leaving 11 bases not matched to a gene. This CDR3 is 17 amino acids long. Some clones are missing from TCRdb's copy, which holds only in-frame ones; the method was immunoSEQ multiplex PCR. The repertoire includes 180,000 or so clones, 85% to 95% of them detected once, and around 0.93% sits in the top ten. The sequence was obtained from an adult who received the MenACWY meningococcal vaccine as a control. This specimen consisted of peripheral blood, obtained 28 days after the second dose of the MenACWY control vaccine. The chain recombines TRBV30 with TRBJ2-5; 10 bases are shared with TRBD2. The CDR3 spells CAWSVGLAGEEGETQYF. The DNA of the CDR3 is TGTGCCTGGAGTGTTGGGCTAGCGGGGGAGGAGGGAGAGACCCAGTACTTC.